A single sample gave rise to the 17 T cell receptor beta chains below, sequenced in a study of blood T cells in healthy people across ages (dated by TCRdb to 2014 to 2015). The library was made by 5' RACE. The listed sequencing device is Illumina HiSeq 2500. A second PCR of about 7 to 12 cycles was run with a J-beta primer mix and a sample-barcoded 5' primer. Using fastp at Q25 and MiXCR, TCRdb reprocessed the public reads and kept productive beta chains. Each entry is one CDR3 protein sequence, shown with its most common DNA and genes. This sample is represented by more than 650,000 distinct CDR3 sequences; 22% of them were singletons. Approximately 20% of the sample comes from the top ten. Sequencing was carried out using blood. These receptors came from a man between 65 and 85 years old in good health.

The gene calls are TRBV12-3 or TRBV12-4 and TRBJ2-1; D gene ambiguous. This CDR3 has 14 amino acids. The germline V and J ends were trimmed by 0 bases and 13 bases, with 16 bases remaining between them. DNA of the CDR3: TGTGCCAGCAGTTTAGCTCCTATCGTCTTCCGCCAGTTCTTC. Its protein is CASSLAPIVFRQFF.

This clonotype was recorded a few times. The chain uses TRBV29-1 and TRBJ2-7; 8 bases align to TRBD2. The CDR3 totals 15 residues. Germline V CDR1 and CDR2: SQVTM, ANQGSEA. Germline trimming cut 4 bases from V and 1 base from J; bases unmatched to any gene: 9. CDR3 nucleotides: TGCAGCGTTGTATCTCCGGGGGGGCTTTCCTACGAGCAGTACTTC. Translation gives CSVVSPGGLSYEQYF.

A few counts support this clonotype. The V gene is TRBV12-3 or TRBV12-4, the J gene TRBJ2-4; no reliable D call. The CDR3 runs to 13 residues. Trimming shortened V by 3 bases and J by 7 bases, and 10 bases separated the two germline ends. The CDR3 is CASSLNSLNIQYF. CDR3 in DNA: TGTGCCAGCAGTTTGAATAGCTTGAACATTCAGTACTTC.

This clonotype turned up a few times. The chain links TRBV6-1 to TRBJ1-3; 7 bases match TRBD1. In germline, CDR1 is MNHNS, CDR2 SASEGT. V lost 7 bases, J lost 2 bases, and 11 bases stayed unmatched. This CDR3 region has 16 residues. This chain's CDR3 is CASTRGGGFAGNTIYF. CDR3 nucleotide sequence: TGTGCCAGCACCAGGGGAGGGGGCTTCGCTGGAAACACCATATATTTT.

This clonotype has a count of ten or more. J is TRBJ2-1 and V is TRBV4-2; D might be TRBD1 (6 bases). The CDR3 is made up of 13 amino acids. Trimming pared 1 base from V and 15 bases from J, leaving 16 bases between. Germline V gives CDR1 LGHNA, CDR2 YNFKEQ. CDR3 nucleotides: TGTGCCAGCAGCCAAGCCTCAGGGGTTGCTGCGTTCTTC. Translated: CASSQASGVAAFF.

The CDR3 region is CASSLGGGRVPSQETQYF. The DNA for the CDR3 is TGTGCCAGCAGCTTGGGGGGTGGCAGAGTGCCTTCACAAGAGACCCAGTACTTC. The chain couples TRBV5-6 to TRBJ2-5; the D is unclear. The CDR3 contains 18 residues. The germline CDR1 and CDR2 sequences are SGHDT and YYEEEE. Trimming cost V 0 bases and J 2 bases, with 20 bases left between them. The complete variable domain, with remaining parts taken from reference TRBV5-6 and TRBJ2-5, reads DAGVTQSPTHLIKTRGQQVTLRCSPKSGHDTVSWYQQALGQGPQFIFQYYEEEERQRGNFPDRFSGHQFPNYSSELNVNALLLGDSALYLCASSLGGGRVPSQETQYFGPGTRLLVL.

The gene calls are TRBV28 and TRBJ2-1; D is tentatively TRBD1 or TRBD2 (6 bases each). The tail of the sequence fits TRBJ2-7 better, so the J call may be wrong. Germline V gene sequence: CDR1 MDHEN, CDR2 SYDVKM. CDR3 length: 10 residues. This CDR3 is CASREGGQYF. CDR3 nucleotides: TGTGCCAGCAGAGAGGGGGGGCAGTACTTC.

The chain is built from TRBV4-1 and TRBJ2-1; 14 nucleotides line up with TRBD2. The V gene end was trimmed by 1 base and the J gene end by 0 bases; junction bases not matched to a gene: 8. CDR1 is MGHRA and CDR2 is YSYEKL in the germline V gene. This CDR3 has 20 residues. CDR3 protein: CASSQARLAGGPTSYNEQFF. In DNA form, the CDR3 reads TGCGCCAGCAGCCAAGCCAGACTAGCGGGAGGGCCTACCTCCTACAATGAGCAGTTCTTC.

The chain has TRBV29-1 and TRBJ1-2; 9 bases map to TRBD1. Germline loops: CDR1 SQVTM, CDR2 ANQGSEA. The V gene end was trimmed by 4 bases and the J gene end by 5 bases; junction bases not matched to a gene: 5. The CDR3 extends over 13 amino acids. CDR3 nucleotide sequence: TGCAGCGTTGCGGCCGGGACAGGGTATGGCTACACCTTC. It translates to CSVAAGTGYGYTF.

The CDR3 region is CAWMGPAWGYTF. DNA of the CDR3: TGTGCCTGGATGGGCCCTGCGTGGGGCTACACCTTC. The rearrangement joins TRBV30 to TRBJ1-2; D not resolved. The CDR3 extends over 12 amino acids. The V gene lost 4 bases and the J gene lost 8 bases, with 14 bases spanning the gap. Per the germline V gene, CDR1 is GTSNPN and CDR2 is SVGIG (reference sequence).

The V call is TRBV12-3 or TRBV12-4, the J call TRBJ2-3, with D possibly being TRBD1 or TRBD2 (6 bases each). V gave up 3 bases and J gave up 3 bases, with 10 bases separating them. This CDR3 has 14 residues. The CDR3 loop reads CASSFGGQTDTQYF. In DNA form, the CDR3 reads TGTGCCAGCAGTTTTGGGGGGCAAACAGATACGCAGTATTTT.

As DNA, the CDR3 is TGTGCCAGCAGTATGGACAGGGAAGCTTTCTTT. Its protein is CASSMDREAFF. This chain connects TRBV5-6 to TRBJ1-1, with TRBD1 matching 7 bases. The CDR3 is made up of 11 amino acids. The trim removed 5 bases at V and 8 bases at J, leaving 3 bases unmatched. Germline lookup yields CDR1 SGHDT and CDR2 YYEEEE.

This clonotype was seen more than once but under ten times. The gene calls are TRBV12-3 or TRBV12-4 and TRBJ1-4, with 7 bases that match TRBD1. J gave up 12 bases and V 5 bases, and 6 bases lay outside the gene matches. There are 12 residues in the CDR3. The CDR3 bases are TGTGCCAGCAGTGACAGGGTCGCTCAACTGTTTTTT. Amino acid sequence: CASSDRVAQLFF.

The chain employs TRBV9 and TRBJ2-1; TRBD1 might be the D (6 bases). The CDR3 has 15 residues. Per germline, CDR1 SGDLS and CDR2 YYNGEE. Trimming left V 4 bases short and J 10 bases short, with 21 bases between. Here the CDR3 reads CASSPSVAGGREQFF. CDR3 sequence (DNA): TGTGCCAGCAGCCCCTCAGTTGCTGGGGGCCGGGAGCAGTTCTTC.

This sequence joins TRBV7-9 and TRBJ2-1, with 7 bases identical to TRBD1. The CDR3 length is 15 residues. Trimming at V came to 3 bases and at J to 9 bases, leaving 11 bases not matched to a gene. CDR1 and CDR2 from the germline V gene are SEHNR and FQNEAQ (reference sequence). CDR3 nucleotide sequence: TGTGCCAGCAGCTTTAGGGGACAGCTGGGTATTGAGCAGTTCTTC. Encoded protein: CASSFRGQLGIEQFF.

J is TRBJ1-1 and V is TRBV5-1; D unresolved. CDR3 length: 14 amino acids. Per germline, CDR1 SGHRS and CDR2 YFSETQ. V was clipped by 0 bases and J by 2 bases, with 8 bases between them. The CDR3 is CASSLDNLNTEAFF. CDR3 in DNA: TGCGCCAGCAGCTTGGACAACCTTAACACTGAAGCTTTCTTT.

V and J are TRBV24-1 and TRBJ2-3; 9 bases fit TRBD1. This CDR3 comprises 15 residues. V shed 7 bases, J shed 3 bases, and the junction held 7 bases outside the gene matches. Germline assignment: CDR1 KGHDR and CDR2 SFDVKD. Here the CDR3 reads CATRARTGVTDTQYF. In DNA, the CDR3 is TGTGCCACCAGAGCGAGGACAGGGGTAACAGATACGCAGTATTTT.